This TCR beta chain is drawn from a study of blood T cell repertoires in COVID-19. Study-wide context: The United States, Italy and Spain provided the acute and convalescent COVID-19 samples. PBMCs, B-cell-depleted T cells, or T cells provided the cDNA or gDNA that made up the material.

This clone has just a few counts. This CDR3 region has 13 residues. V lost 5 bases, J lost 3 bases, and 11 bases lay in between. Per the germline V gene, CDR1 is MNHEY and CDR2 is SMNVEV (reference sequence). Original data processing: By means of reference gene primer amplification, nucleated cell counts were estimated. Assay used: immunoSEQ multiplex PCR; TCRdb lists only in-frame clones, some missing. V and J calls and clone size are as listed in that table; D and trimming were resolved from the DNA. The sample holds tens of thousands of clones, around 86% seen once. This clonotype was obtained from a human donor with active COVID-19. The donor label of this sample is uncertain. The V and J genes are TRBV27 and TRBJ2-7; maybe TRBD1 (5 bases). The sample consisted of peripheral blood. The CDR3 bases are TGTGCCAGCAGTCGACAGTGGGGCTACGAGCAGTACTTC. It encodes CASSRQWGYEQYF.